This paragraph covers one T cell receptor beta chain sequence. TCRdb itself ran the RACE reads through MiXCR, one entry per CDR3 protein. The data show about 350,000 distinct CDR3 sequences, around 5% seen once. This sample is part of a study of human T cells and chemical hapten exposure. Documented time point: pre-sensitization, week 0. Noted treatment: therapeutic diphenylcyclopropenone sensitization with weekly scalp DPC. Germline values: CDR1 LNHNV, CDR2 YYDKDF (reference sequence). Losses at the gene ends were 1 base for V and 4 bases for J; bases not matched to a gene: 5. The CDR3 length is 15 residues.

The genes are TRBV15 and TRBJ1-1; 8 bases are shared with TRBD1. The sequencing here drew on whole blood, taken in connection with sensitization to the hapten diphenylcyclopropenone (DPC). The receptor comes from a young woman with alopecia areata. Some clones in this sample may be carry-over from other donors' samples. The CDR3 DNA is TGTGCCACCAGCAGAGGTAGAGACAGGGGCACTGAAGCTTTCTTT. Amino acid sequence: CATSRGRDRGTEAFF.